Listed below are T cell receptor beta chains from one sample, sequenced in a study of blood T cells in healthy people across ages. Via MiXCR, TCRdb re-called the 5' RACE reads, giving one row per CDR3 protein. The sample yields around 800,000 distinct CDR3 sequences, approximately 48% seen once. Sequencing input: blood. These receptors were collected from a man between 60 and 75 years old in good health. Both conserved end residues are part of each CDR3. Each record gives: clone size, D gene, V gene, J gene, CDR3 DNA, CDR3 protein. The D gene is left open where the match is weak. Size is omitted from some rows. Given values are once, few, many or a class for expanded clones.

clone_size: few; d_call: NA; v_call: TRBV12-3/TRBV12-4; j_call: TRBJ2-7; cdr3_nt: TGTGCCAGCAGTTTATCGGACCCGCGCTACGAGCAGTACTTC; cdr3_aa: CASSLSDPRYEQYF
clone_size: NA; d_call: TRBD1; v_call: TRBV4-3; j_call: TRBJ2-7; cdr3_nt: TGCGCCAGCAGTCTATCACCCGACAGGGACAATGAGCAGTACTTC; cdr3_aa: CASSLSPDRDNEQYF
clone_size: NA; d_call: NA; v_call: TRBV20-1; j_call: TRBJ2-7; cdr3_nt: TGCAGTGCTAGAGATGGGACCCTTTGGGACGAGCAGTACTTC; cdr3_aa: CSARDGTLWDEQYF
clone_size: NA; d_call: NA; v_call: TRBV7-3; j_call: TRBJ1-6; cdr3_nt: TGTGCCAGCAGCGCCACAGAAGCCTATAATTCACCCCTCCACTTT; cdr3_aa: CASSATEAYNSPLHF
clone_size: few; d_call: NA; v_call: TRBV7-2; j_call: TRBJ2-2; cdr3_nt: TGTGCCAGCAGTCGAGACACTTACACCGGGGAGCTGTTTTTT; cdr3_aa: CASSRDTYTGELFF
clone_size: NA; d_call: TRBD1; v_call: TRBV10-3; j_call: TRBJ2-1; cdr3_nt: TGTGCCATCAGTGAGGCGATGGACAGGGCCAATGAGCAGTTCTTC; cdr3_aa: CAISEAMDRANEQFF
clone_size: NA; d_call: TRBD2; v_call: TRBV20-1; j_call: TRBJ2-7; cdr3_nt: TGCAGTGCTAGTGGAAGGGCGGGAGGACTCTACAATGAGCAGTACTTC; cdr3_aa: CSASGRAGGLYNEQYF
clone_size: many; d_call: NA; v_call: TRBV7-2; j_call: TRBJ2-7; cdr3_nt: TGTGCCAGCAGCTTATTCGACGGAAGCTCCTACGAGCAGTACTTC; cdr3_aa: CASSLFDGSSYEQYF
clone_size: NA; d_call: NA; v_call: TRBV5-6; j_call: TRBJ2-3; cdr3_nt: TGTGCCAGCATCCAAAGGGGTGCCCTACGGACAGATACGCAGTATTTT; cdr3_aa: CASIQRGALRTDTQYF
clone_size: NA; d_call: NA; v_call: TRBV7-9; j_call: TRBJ1-1; cdr3_nt: TGTGCCAGCAGCCACCCCCTAAGTGAAGCTTTCTTT; cdr3_aa: CASSHPLSEAFF
clone_size: NA; d_call: TRBD1; v_call: TRBV12-3/TRBV12-4; j_call: TRBJ1-5; cdr3_nt: TGTGCCAGCAGTTTCTCGGGACAGGGTGGATGGCCCCAGCATTTT; cdr3_aa: CASSFSGQGGWPQHF
clone_size: NA; d_call: NA; v_call: TRBV4-1; j_call: TRBJ2-3; cdr3_nt: TGCGCCAGCAGCCACGTCGGGGGCACAGATACGCAGTATTTT; cdr3_aa: CASSHVGGTDTQYF
clone_size: few; d_call: NA; v_call: TRBV4-3; j_call: TRBJ2-7; cdr3_nt: TGCGCCAGCAGCCAAGAGGAGGGGCGAAGCTACGAGCAGTACTTC; cdr3_aa: CASSQEEGRSYEQYF
clone_size: NA; d_call: NA; v_call: TRBV15; j_call: TRBJ2-1; cdr3_nt: TGTGCCACCAGCAAGCAGGGCTCCTACAATGAGCAGTTCTTC; cdr3_aa: CATSKQGSYNEQFF
clone_size: NA; d_call: NA; v_call: TRBV13; j_call: TRBJ1-4; cdr3_nt: TGTGCCAGCAGCTGGAAGGGGGAGGGCAATGAAAAACTGTTTTTT; cdr3_aa: CASSWKGEGNEKLFF
clone_size: NA; d_call: TRBD1; v_call: TRBV9; j_call: TRBJ1-4; cdr3_nt: TGTGCCAGCAGCGGTAAACAGGGGGAAAAACTGTTTTTT; cdr3_aa: CASSGKQGEKLFF